Listed below are T cell receptor beta chains from one sample, sequenced in a study of blood T cell repertoires in COVID-19. Some clones are missing from TCRdb's copy, which holds only in-frame ones; the method was immunoSEQ multiplex PCR. This sample has nearly 250,000 clones, with 86% found just once. Specimen: PBMCs or T cells enriched from blood (not recorded which). These receptors were taken from a woman in her forties or fifties who had recovered from COVID-19. Both conserved end residues are part of each CDR3. A D gene is named only where the DNA matches it firmly. Size is stated for part of the rows, as once, few or many counts, or as a class when the clone is expanded.

v_gene	abundance	j_gene	d_gene	CDR3nt	CDR3aa
TRBV6-1	once	TRBJ1-5	-	TGTGCCAGCAGTGATGGTAGTGAACGGGGGAATCAGCCCCAGCATTTT	CASSDGSERGNQPQHF
TRBV11-3	-	TRBJ2-5	TRBD2	TGTGCCAGCAGCGGGCCGGGACTAGCGGGGTTTGAGACCCAGTACTTC	CASSGPGLAGFETQYF
TRBV29-1	-	TRBJ2-7	TRBD2	TGCAGCGTTGAGGGGAGCGGGGGGGCGTCCTACGAGCAGTACTTC	CSVEGSGGASYEQYF
TRBV7-3	-	TRBJ2-7	-	TGTGCCAGCAGCTGGGGGACATCCGGGACCTACGAGCAGTACTTC	CASSWGTSGTYEQYF
TRBV5-6	-	TRBJ1-3	TRBD1	TGTGCCAGCAGCTTGTGGCAGGGGGCCCAACTAGGAAACACCATATATTTT	CASSLWQGAQLGNTIYF
TRBV11-2	few	TRBJ1-1	-	TGTGCCAGCAGCTTAGATGTAGGGGGTAGGACTGAAGCTTTCTTT	CASSLDVGGRTEAFF
TRBV27	few	TRBJ2-7	TRBD2	TGTGCCAGCAGTTTCGGGACTAGCGGCCCCTACGAGCAGTACTTC	CASSFGTSGPYEQYF
TRBV4-1	-	TRBJ1-2	-	TGCGCCAGCAGCCAAGGAGACAGAACCCTTTATGGCTACACCTTC	CASSQGDRTLYGYTF
TRBV4-2	-	TRBJ2-1	TRBD2	TGTGCCAGCAGCCAAGCGACTAGCGGGAATGGGGAGCAGTTCTTC	CASSQATSGNGEQFF
TRBV3-1/TRBV3-2	-	TRBJ1-1	TRBD1	TGTGCCAGCAGCCCTTGGACAGGGGGAATGAACACTGAAGCTTTCTTT	CASSPWTGGMNTEAFF
TRBV6-4	-	TRBJ1-1	-	TGTGCCAGCAGCGAGTGGGCAGGGCGAACTGAAGCTTTCTTT	CASSEWAGRTEAFF
TRBV6-5	-	TRBJ1-6	TRBD1	TGTGCCAGCAGACCGGGACAGCGCTATAATTCACCCCTCCACTTT	CASRPGQRYNSPLHF
TRBV20-1	-	TRBJ2-5	-	TGCAGTGCTAGTAGGGGGAACAGCCAAGAGACCCAGTACTTC	CSASRGNSQETQYF
TRBV29-1	-	TRBJ2-1	-	TGCAGCGTTGAACAGTCTAGAGGAGAGCAGTTCTTC	CSVEQSRGEQFF
TRBV12-3/TRBV12-4	-	TRBJ2-7	-	TGTGCCAGCAGTTTTGGCTTCTCCTACGAGCAGTACTTC	CASSFGFSYEQYF
TRBV20-1	-	TRBJ1-4	-	TGCAGTGCTAGGCTGGACAGAAACCCGTTTTTT	CSARLDRNPFF
TRBV15	-	TRBJ2-7	-	TGTGCCACCAGCAGTGACAGGTCACCCTCCTACGAGCAGTACTTC	CATSSDRSPSYEQYF
TRBV7-2	-	TRBJ1-6	-	TGTGCCAGCAGCTTAGGGCCGGGCAGGGGTAATTCACCCCTCCACTTT	CASSLGPGRGNSPLHF
TRBV29-1	-	TRBJ2-7	TRBD2	TGCAGCGTTGAAGGTGGACTAGCGGGCACTTCGAGCTCCTACGAGCAGTACTTC	CSVEGGLAGTSSSYEQYF
TRBV5-1	-	TRBJ2-3	-	TGCGCCAGCAGCTTGGGTAGCGGCGCAGATACGCAGTATTTT	CASSLGSGADTQYF
TRBV4-1	-	TRBJ2-7	TRBD2	TGCGCCAGCAGCCAGGAGGGACTAGCGGCCTACGAGCAGTACTTC	CASSQEGLAAYEQYF
TRBV7-3	-	TRBJ1-2	-	TGTGCCAGCAGCTTACATCCCTCCCTAGACTATGGCTACACCTTC	CASSLHPSLDYGYTF
TRBV11-3	-	TRBJ2-7	-	TGTGCCAGCGGACGACAGCAAATCTCCTACGAGCAGTACTTC	CASGRQQISYEQYF
TRBV11-2	-	TRBJ2-7	TRBD2	TGTGCCAGCAGCTTAGCAAGCGGGGGAAGCGAGCAGTACTTC	CASSLASGGSEQYF
TRBV28	-	TRBJ1-5	-	TGTGCCAGCAGTCCGGAGGGGCGGGGGCGCGGCCAGCCCCAGCATTTT	CASSPEGRGRGQPQHF
TRBV19	-	TRBJ1-2	TRBD1	TGTGCCAGTAGTATAGAACCTCAGGGGGCGTACGGCTACACCTTC	CASSIEPQGAYGYTF
TRBV7-2	-	TRBJ1-4	-	TGTGCCAGCAGCTTAGTCCATAATGAAAAACTGTTTTTT	CASSLVHNEKLFF
TRBV9	-	TRBJ2-2	TRBD2	TGTGCCAGCAGCGCCAACCGAGATAGCGGGAGCCCCACCGGGGAGCTGTTTTTT	CASSANRDSGSPTGELFF
TRBV7-9	-	TRBJ2-7	TRBD1	TGTGCCAGCAGCTCAAGACAGGGGGCATGGAACGAGCAGTACTTC	CASSSRQGAWNEQYF
TRBV3-1/TRBV3-2	-	TRBJ2-1	-	TGTGCCAGCAGTAGGGGAAGTGGAACGTACAATGAGCAGTTCTTC	CASSRGSGTYNEQFF
TRBV19	-	TRBJ1-5	TRBD1	TGTGCCAGTACCCGACAGGGAAGTCAGCCCCAGCATTTT	CASTRQGSQPQHF